The 2 T cell receptor beta chains in this list originate from one sample, sequenced in a study of beta chain features in type 1 diabetes. Investigators reverse transcribed all isolated RNA, so they sequenced expressed TCRB transcripts. Clones were sequenced by immunoSEQ multiplex PCR, and TCRdb holds only the in-frame ones, with some missing. The sample records roughly 310,000 clones, 11% being singletons. Sequenced material: naive CD4+ T cells from blood. The receptors here all came from a woman younger than 45 in good health.

This clone was counted a single time. V gene TRBV7-2 combines with J gene TRBJ2-5, with TRBD1 identical over 11 bases. This CDR3 has 16 residues. The trim removed 0 bases at V and 5 bases at J, leaving 5 bases unmatched. The germline V gene encodes CDR1 SGHTA and CDR2 FQGNSA. CDR3: CASSLARTGGVETQYF. Written as DNA, the CDR3 is TGTGCCAGCAGCTTAGCGCGGACAGGGGGCGTCGAGACCCAGTACTTC. Based on the CDR3 plus reference TRBV7-2 and TRBJ2-5, the full variable domain is GAGVSQSPSNKVTEKGKDVELRCDPISGHTALYWYRQSLGQGLEFLIYFQGNSAPDKSGLPSDRFSAERTGGSVSTLTIQRTQQEDSAVYLCASSLARTGGVETQYFGPGTRLLVL.

This clone was recorded a few times. The chain has TRBV7-9 and TRBJ2-1; 8 nucleotides agree with TRBD2. The V gene end was trimmed by 4 bases and the J gene end by 9 bases; junction bases not matched to a gene: 11. There are 15 residues in the CDR3. Germline CDR1 SEHNR, CDR2 FQNEAQ (reference sequence). CDR3: CASSSRGSGKGEQFF. CDR3 sequence (DNA): TGTGCCAGCAGCTCCCGGGGTAGCGGGAAGGGTGAGCAGTTCTTC.